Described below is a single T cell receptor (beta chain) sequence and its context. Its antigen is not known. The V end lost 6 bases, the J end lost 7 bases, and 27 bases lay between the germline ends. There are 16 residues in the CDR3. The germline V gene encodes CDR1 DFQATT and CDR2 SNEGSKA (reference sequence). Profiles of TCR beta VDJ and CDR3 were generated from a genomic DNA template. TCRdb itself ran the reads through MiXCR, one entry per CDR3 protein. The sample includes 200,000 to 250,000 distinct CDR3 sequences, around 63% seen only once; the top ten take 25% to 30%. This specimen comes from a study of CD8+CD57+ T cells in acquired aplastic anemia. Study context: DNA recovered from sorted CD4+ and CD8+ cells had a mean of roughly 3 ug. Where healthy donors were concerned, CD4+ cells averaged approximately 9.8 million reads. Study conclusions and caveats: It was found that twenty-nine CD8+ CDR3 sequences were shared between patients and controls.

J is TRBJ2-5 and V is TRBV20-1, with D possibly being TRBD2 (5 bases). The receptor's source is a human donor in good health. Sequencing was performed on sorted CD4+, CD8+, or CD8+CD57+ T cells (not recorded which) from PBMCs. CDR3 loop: CSAPSSPDSRGWTQYF. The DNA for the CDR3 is TGCAGTGCCCCATCTTCCCCGGACTCCCGAGGGTGGACCCAGTACTTC.